Here is one T cell receptor beta chain with its context. Its antigen is as yet unknown. This specimen belongs to a study of T cells in localized non-small cell lung cancer. Study-wide points: Clonality peaked in uninvolved adjacent lung rather than tumor.

In germline, CDR1 is SGHRS, CDR2 YFSETQ. The CDR3 length is 17 residues. V shed 4 bases and J shed 1 base, with 20 bases lying between them. TCRdb's copy holds only in-frame clones and misses some; the assay was immunoSEQ multiplex PCR. This table holds just over 70,000 clones, roughly 90% found once. The V and J genes are TRBV5-1 and TRBJ2-5; perhaps TRBD2 as D (5 bases). This receptor was taken from a male donor at least 60 years old with stage III squamous cell lung carcinoma. The starting material was peripheral blood, obtained before any cancer treatment. CDR3 DNA: TGCGCCAGCAGCCTGACCCCTGTTCTAGCCGCCCAAGAGACCCAGTACTTC. Translation gives CASSLTPVLAAQETQYF. The full variable domain, completed using reference TRBV5-1 and TRBJ2-5, is KAGVTQTPRYLIKTRGQQVTLSCSPISGHRSVSWYQQTPGQGLQFLFEYFSETQRNKGNFPGRFSGRQFSNSRSEMNVSTLELGDSALYLCASSLTPVLAAQETQYFGPGTRLLVL.